The entry that follows covers one T cell receptor beta chain sequence. Its antigen is currently not known. One base away there is no much larger clone; base qualities are not given. The CDR3 regions of human TCRbeta chains were analyzed by immunosequencing. In the authors' own workflow: Repertoire TCRs were checked for matches against a reference library of SARS-CoV-2-specific TCRs that had been generated using the MIRA antigen-specificity platform. Breadth was defined as the fraction of unique TCRs that were SARS-CoV-2-associated. Depth was defined as the fraction of total T cells that were SARS-CoV-2-associated. Using the MIRA data, each spike-specific TCR was mapped to the spike region that the TCR reacts to and placed in a CD4 or CD8 class. Log10-transformed breadth and depth values were compared by one-way ANOVA with Sidak's multiple comparisons tests. This is the immuneACCESS table as TCRdb keeps it, with only in-frame sequences that have V and J called. A part of the clones is gone; compared with another copy, unresolved V genes explain less than half, and the rest is unexplained. For V, J and clone size, that table is used; D and trimming come from the DNA. The sample includes 90,000 to 120,000 clones, with nearly 90% observed a single time. Together, the top ten hold around 5% of the sample.

The time point label here, explained by the study, means: about 28 days (+/-7) after the second vaccine dose. Because spike-specific TCR depth and breadth did not differ between the two schedules, AZD1222 recipients who got a second dose at roughly 4 weeks were pooled with those who got a second dose at roughly 12 weeks. The vaccinee samples were drawn from two UK trials, COV001 and COV002, one of which was a single-blind randomized controlled phase 2/3 trial testing AZD1222 (ChAdOx1 nCoV-19) in healthy adults. For TCRbeta chain sequencing, PBMC samples were collected from trial participants at day 0 and at day 28 after the second dose. The data derive from a study of T cell responses to AZD1222 COVID-19 vaccine (dated by TCRdb to the early 2020s). Context from the whole study: TCR sequencing was performed for about 250 trial participants, of whom approximately 200 were given two doses of AZD1222 and some 26 were given two doses of MenACWY control vaccine. Enrollment into the trials was organized by age into subgroups of 18-55, 56-69 and 70-plus years, and those subgroups contained roughly 150, 30 and 60 TCR-sequenced participants, respectively. What the work shows at the level of the full study, not this receptor alone: After two AZD1222 doses, spike-specific TCR breadth and depth were significantly higher than at day 0 and than in MenACWY recipients. Participants were mostly white British, with more females than males. The authors suggested clonal diversity may have been underestimated. Reportedly, close to half of the unique spike-specific TCRs recognized epitopes lying outside the regions that are mutated in the B.1.351 and B.1.1.7 variants. The whole spike protein was spanned by vaccine-associated CD4 TCRs, and dominant responses were seen in regions 160-218 and 743-854. Conclusions about previously exposed vaccinees are limited because only 6 or 7 AZD1222 recipients were SARS-CoV-2 seropositive at baseline. No day 14 peak-response samples were available, so repertoires were characterized only after the peak T cell response. In the small 56-69-year group, the increase in depth fell short of significance, most likely because of low power.

This specimen was peripheral blood, taken 28 days after the second AZD1222 dose. The receptor comes from an adult who received the AZD1222 COVID-19 vaccine.

In nucleotides, the sequence is TGCGCCAGCAGCCGGGGACCGGAGGGCTATGGCTACACCTTC. This translates into CASSRGPEGYGYTF. The sequence joins TRBV4-3 to TRBJ1-2; TRBD1 could be the D gene, as 5 bases match. Taken from the germline V gene, the CDR1 and CDR2 loops are LGHNA and YSLEER. The junction shows trimming of 4 bases on V and 4 bases on J, plus 13 bases between the germline ends. The CDR3 runs 14 amino acids, cysteine and phenylalanine included. Solely the CDR3 DNA is kept, with 42 bases framed from the first base.